Listed below are T cell receptor beta chains from one sample, sequenced in a study of blood T cell repertoires in COVID-19. This table comes from immunoSEQ multiplex PCR, and its TCRdb copy is limited to in-frame clones, with some not included. The sample contains about 170,000 clones, around four fifths of which appear only once. Sequencing was done on a sample of peripheral blood. The receptor source for this set is a woman aged 80 or over with COVID-19, enrolled during active disease. CDR3s include the opening cysteine and the closing phenylalanine or tryptophan. Expanded clones get a size class; other rows say once, few or many, or leave the size out.

few | TRBV7-5 | CVPEARRPPGCGYTF
once | TRBV7-3 | CASSRGILYEQYF
. | TRBV28 | CASSSSSSGRGKFYEQYF
. | TRBV18 | CASSQSSAVNTDTQYF
. | TRBV5-6 | CASSRGQVGRDTEAFF
. | TRBV19 | CASAPGTSGSGKNIQYF
. | TRBV3-1/TRBV3-2 | CASSPVRGQTQYF
. | TRBV6-5 | CASTPTGGLNTIYF
. | TRBV7-3 | CASSPGLTSTDTQYF
. | TRBV2 | CASSEQGGAGELFF
. | TRBV29-1 | CSVGGRGSPSEQYF
. | TRBV2 | CASSAAGTAIYNSPLHF
. | TRBV4-1 | CASSQAVIGGGAREQYF
many | TRBV2 | CASASGGYNEQFF
. | TRBV7-3 | CASAPSSYNEQFF
. | TRBV11-2 | CASSLDRNTEAFF
. | TRBV9 | CASSPLGTGGEKLFF
. | TRBV27 | CASGDTLSQPQHF
. | TRBV28 | CASSEGSPLHF
. | TRBV27 | CASSLSVQEGYTF
. | TRBV4-1 | CASSQDQDRISYEQYF
. | TRBV18 | CASSQTSDLSHGYTF
. | TRBV18 | CASSPRNQGAAGEQYF
. | TRBV19 | CASSRDRLDTEAFF
many | TRBV9 | CASSVGGEGSEAFF
. | TRBV27 | CASTRSGTGSSLNTEAFF
. | TRBV9 | CASSPQALAGADTQYF
once | TRBV5-1 | CASSTGTSGMYEQYF
. | TRBV28 | CASSRGLAGTGELFF
. | TRBV12-3/TRBV12-4 | CASSFLADYGYTF
. | TRBV10-3 | CAISAGAGEGKSIQYF
. | TRBV18 | CASSLDGRVGFF